Listed here is a single T cell receptor (beta chain). Measured with immunoSEQ multiplex PCR; TCRdb has only the in-frame clones, and not every one. The sample yields more than 550,000 clones, 90% seen once. The data were taken from a study of shared clonotypes between healthy human individuals. Germline-derived CDR1 and CDR2 are SGHAT and FQDESV (reference sequence). Trimming at V came to 4 bases and at J to 6 bases, leaving 10 bases not matched to a gene. CDR3 length: 15 residues. Only Caucasian adults living in Nashville, Tennessee served as donors. This TCR came from a man aged 18 to 30 in good health. Some clones in this sample may be carry-over from other donors' samples. The chain employs TRBV11-1 and TRBJ2-3; 7 nucleotides match TRBD1. Sequencing was done on a sample of memory CD8+ T cells from PBMCs. The subset here: CD45RO+ cells pooled with CCR7-negative TemRA cells. This chain's CDR3 is CASSSSRDSGDTQYF. The CDR3 nucleotides are TGTGCCAGCAGCTCGTCCCGGGACAGTGGGGATACGCAGTATTTT.